One and the same sample provided the 23 T cell receptor beta chains below, sequenced in a study of T cell responses to AZD1222 COVID-19 vaccine. Assay used: immunoSEQ multiplex PCR; TCRdb lists only in-frame clones, some missing. In the table there are approximately 170,000 clones, around 87% of which are singletons. The sample consisted of peripheral blood, taken on day 0 of AZD1222 vaccination. The origin of the receptors is an adult in good health.

J is TRBJ2-1 and V is TRBV27; no clear D gene. The ends were cut back, 6 bases at V and 0 bases at J, with 15 bases in the middle. The length of the CDR3 is 16 residues. Germline V lookup: CDR1 MNHEY, CDR2 SMNVEV (reference sequence). As DNA, the CDR3 is TGTGCCAGCAGCCCCTTGGGGAAGAGCTCCTACAATGAGCAGTTCTTC. Protein: CASSPLGKSSYNEQFF.

The chain has TRBV29-1 and TRBJ2-3; TRBD2 is a possible D gene (6 bases). CDR3 size: 11 residues. Trimming removed 4 bases at V and 13 bases at J, with 15 bases between. CDR1 SQVTM and CDR2 ANQGSEA come from the germline V gene. CDR3: CSVGTTGEEYF. CDR3 nucleotides: TGCAGCGTTGGGACAACCGGGGAGGAGTATTTT.

The genes are TRBV24-1 and TRBJ2-7; D not resolved. Germline CDR1 and CDR2: KGHDR and SFDVKD. CDR3 length: 13 residues. The V and J ends lost 4 bases and 6 bases respectively, with 12 bases between them. The CDR3 DNA follows: TGTGCCACCAGTGACCCAATGACGGCCGAGCAGTACTTC. Protein product: CATSDPMTAEQYF.

V is TRBV27 and J is TRBJ1-6; a weak D match, TRBD1 (6 bases). This CDR3 region has 17 residues. The V end lost 2 bases, the J end lost 6 bases, and 17 bases lay between the germline ends. CDR1 and CDR2 from the germline V gene are MNHEY and SMNVEV (reference sequence). The CDR3 reads CASSLGLGAPGNSPLHF. The CDR3 region has the DNA TGTGCCAGCAGTTTAGGGTTGGGGGCTCCGGGTAATTCACCCCTCCACTTT.

Comments on this clone: The junction does not match germline at one end; this may be a read error. The chain carries TRBV7-7 and TRBJ2-4; D unresolved. The length of the CDR3 is 16 residues. Germline V gives CDR1 SSHAT, CDR2 FNYEAQ (reference sequence). CDR3 DNA sequence: TGTGCTAGCACCGAGCCTGGCGGTGTCAGTCTCTACAGCCCGTACTTC. It is translated as CASTEPGGVSLYSPYF.

This clone has a handful of counts. The chain carries TRBV27 and TRBJ1-6; TRBD1 matches 7 bases. The CDR3 runs 15 residues. The V gene's germline CDR1 is MNHEY and CDR2 SMNVEV (reference sequence). With 4 bases clipped from V and 6 bases from J, the junction kept 6 bases outside the gene matches. Here the CDR3 DNA reads TGTGCCAGCAGTTCCTTCGGACAGGCTAATTCACCCCTCCACTTT. This codes for CASSSFGQANSPLHF.

V is TRBV24-1 and J is TRBJ2-7; no firm D call. V gave up 6 bases and J gave up 7 bases, with 12 bases separating them. CDR1 is KGHDR, CDR2 SFDVKD, per germline. CDR3 size: 12 residues. The CDR3 DNA reads TGTGCCACCAGTCCTACATCCGTTGAGCAGTACGTC. Its protein product is CATSPTSVEQYV.

V and J are TRBV6-2 or TRBV6-3 and TRBJ1-1; the D gene is possibly TRBD1 (5 bases). Looked up from germline, CDR1 is MNHEY and CDR2 is SVGEGT. This CDR3 has 17 amino acids. With 0 bases removed from V and 1 base from J, the gap between germline ends came to 15 bases. CDR3 DNA sequence: TGTGCCAGCAGTTACTCGTCTTACGGGACTTCGAACACTGAAGCTTTCTTT. Residues: CASSYSSYGTSNTEAFF.

This clone was detected a few times. This chain connects TRBV2 to TRBJ1-1; D is perhaps TRBD1 (6 bases). Germline-derived CDR1 and CDR2 are SNHLY and FYNNEI. Trimming removed 6 bases from V and 1 base from J, with 12 bases in between. The CDR3 runs to 14 residues. The DNA of the CDR3 is TGTGCCAGCAGGACCAGGGGAGGGAACACTGAAGCTTTCTTT. Translation gives CASRTRGGNTEAFF.

The J gene is TRBJ1-6, the V gene TRBV6-4; D uncertain. The germline CDR1 and CDR2 sequences are MRHNA and SNTAGT. Trimming removed 6 bases from V and 0 bases from J, with 3 bases in between. The CDR3 totals 13 residues. The CDR3 DNA follows: TGTGCCAGCAGGCTCTCCTATAATTCACCCCTCCACTTT. Encoded protein: CASRLSYNSPLHF.

This CDR3 is CASSAFGGLGSTDTQYF. In DNA, the CDR3 is TGTGCCAGCAGTGCTTTTGGGGGGCTGGGTAGCACAGATACGCAGTATTTT. This sequence joins TRBV6-1 and TRBJ2-3; D tentatively reads TRBD1 or TRBD2 (6 bases each). V lost 4 bases and J 0 bases, leaving 17 bases between the germline ends. CDR3 size: 17 residues. Germline V CDR1 and CDR2: MNHNS, SASEGT.

The rearrangement joins TRBV3-1 (or the pseudogene TRBV3-2) to TRBJ2-5, with 7 bases fitting TRBD2. J was trimmed by 2 bases and V by 3 bases; bases with no gene match: 6. The CDR3 totals 15 residues. The germline V gene has CDR1 LGHDT and CDR2 YNNKEL (reference sequence). In nucleotides, the CDR3 is TGTGCCAGCAGCCACAAAGCGGGGCAACAAGAGACCCAGTACTTC. Protein sequence: CASSHKAGQQETQYF.

V and J are TRBV2 and TRBJ2-2, with D unclear. The CDR3 has 15 amino acids. Between the trimmed V and J ends, which lost 4 bases and 0 bases, there was a span of 9 bases. Germline assignment: CDR1 SNHLY and CDR2 FYNNEI. CDR3 in amino acids: CASSVRQTNTGELFF. CDR3 DNA: TGTGCCAGCAGTGTGAGGCAAACGAACACCGGGGAGCTGTTTTTT.

V gene TRBV7-3 combines with J gene TRBJ2-3; D unclear. Trimming removed 3 bases from V and 2 bases from J, with 6 bases in between. The germline V gene encodes CDR1 SGHTA and CDR2 FQGTGA. The CDR3 covers 13 residues. The CDR3 spells CASSFQITDTQYF. The DNA of the CDR3 is TGTGCCAGCAGCTTCCAGATCACAGATACGCAGTATTTT.

V is TRBV7-9 and J is TRBJ1-2, with D hard to call. Germline V gene data show CDR1 as SEHNR and CDR2 as FQNEAQ (reference sequence). This CDR3 has 15 residues. The V end lost 4 bases, the J end lost 8 bases, and 20 bases lay between the germline ends. CDR3 DNA: TGTGCCAGCAGCTCCCCTAACAGTGACGGGCGAGGCTACACCTTC. This gives the protein CASSSPNSDGRGYTF. The variable domain in full, with the rest retrieved from reference TRBV7-9 and TRBJ1-2, is DTGVSQNPRHKITKRGQNVTFRCDPISEHNRLYWYRQTLGQGPEFLTYFQNEAQLEKSRLLSDRFSAERPKGSFSTLEIQRTEQGDSAMYLCASSSPNSDGRGYTFGSGTRLTVV.

The gene calls are TRBV7-9 and TRBJ1-2, with TRBD1 matching over 7 bases. Germline V gene data show CDR1 as SEHNR and CDR2 as FQNEAQ (reference sequence). The CDR3 runs to 13 residues. Germline trimming cut 2 bases from V and 7 bases from J; bases unmatched to any gene: 4. The CDR3 loop reads CASSLSGGGGYTF. The CDR3 coding sequence is TGTGCCAGCAGCTTATCAGGGGGTGGTGGCTACACCTTC.

The DNA for the CDR3 is TGTGCCTGGAGTGTAGCCCACGAGCAGTACTTC. Its protein is CAWSVAHEQYF. V gene TRBV30 combines with J gene TRBJ2-7; no reliable D call. The CDR3 extends over 11 amino acids. V was pared by 0 bases and J by 5 bases, with 5 bases between. CDR1 is GTSNPN, CDR2 SVGIG, per germline (reference sequence).

V is TRBV9 and J is TRBJ2-1, with a weak D call TRBD2 (6 bases). The V end lost 4 bases, the J end lost 1 base, and 12 bases lay between the germline ends. Germline V CDR1 and CDR2: SGDLS, YYNGEE. This CDR3 has 15 residues. The CDR3 here is CASSPSGLSYNEQFF. The CDR3 DNA sequence: TGTGCCAGCAGCCCAAGCGGGTTATCCTACAATGAGCAGTTCTTC.

Only a few counts were recorded for this clone. V and J are TRBV2 and TRBJ1-3; no clear D. CDR1 and CDR2 from the germline V gene are SNHLY and FYNNEI. Trimming removed 4 bases at V and 4 bases at J, with 8 bases between. CDR3 length equals 13 residues. The CDR3 region is CASSVGFGNTIYF. The CDR3 DNA sequence: TGTGCCAGCAGTGTAGGGTTCGGAAACACCATATATTTT.

The rearrangement joins TRBV6-5 to TRBJ2-1, with no clear D. Trimming took off 5 bases at V and 4 bases at J, with 15 bases between the two ends. Germline CDR1 reads MNHEY; CDR2 reads SVGAGI. The CDR3 totals 15 residues. The CDR3 DNA reads TGTGCCAGCAGTCCTGGGCTAACCCCGTACAATGAGCAGTTCTTC. Amino acids: CASSPGLTPYNEQFF.

The chain has TRBV6-1 and TRBJ2-5; 7 bases fit TRBD1. This CDR3 has 19 residues. The trim removed 1 base at V and 9 bases at J, leaving 23 bases unmatched. The germline V gene encodes CDR1 MNHNS and CDR2 SASEGT. CDR3 sequence reads: CASSEGRMDQRVPRGPQYF. In nucleotides, the CDR3 is TGTGCCAGCAGTGAAGGGAGAATGGATCAGAGGGTCCCGAGGGGGCCCCAGTACTTC.

As for this clone: This CDR3 is also generated by other DNA sequences in the sample. The chain joins TRBV27 to TRBJ1-1, with no clear D. This CDR3 spans 13 amino acids. The germline V gene has CDR1 MNHEY and CDR2 SMNVEV (reference sequence). With 3 bases removed from V and 2 bases from J, the gap between germline ends came to 7 bases. CDR3 DNA sequence: TGTGCCAGCAGTTTTGAAGTAAACACTGAAGCTTTCTTT. This gives the protein CASSFEVNTEAFF.

V is TRBV19 and J is TRBJ1-2; 7 nucleotides agree with TRBD1. CDR1 and CDR2 (germline): LNHDA, SQIVND (reference sequence). The CDR3 loop spans 14 amino acids. Germline trimming cut 6 bases from V and 3 bases from J; bases unmatched to any gene: 7. The CDR3 here is CASSPRGQDYGYTF. For the CDR3, the DNA is TGTGCCAGTAGCCCAAGGGGGCAGGACTATGGCTACACCTTC. The entire variable domain, with the rest obtained from reference TRBV19 and TRBJ1-2, is as follows: DGGITQSPKYLFRKEGQNVTLSCEQNLNHDAMYWYRQDPGQGLRLIYYSQIVNDFQKGDIAEGYSVSREKKESFPLTVTSAQKNPTAFYLCASSPRGQDYGYTFGSGTRLTVV.